This passage covers 28 T cell receptor beta chains from one sample sequenced in a study of CD8+ T cells in alopecia areata. Treatment: oral pan-JAK inhibitor, 5-10 mg twice daily. cDNA prepared by RNA extraction and subsequent reverse transcription served as the template for sequencing. Using immunoSEQ multiplex PCR, the repertoire was profiled, and TCRdb retains in-frame clones only, with some absent. This sample carries 150,000 to 200,000 clones, more than 50% of them seen once, and the ten largest clones take under 1.2%. The sample here was CD4+ T cells sorted from blood, taken at week 24, from a patient treated with tofacitinib. The receptors stem from a human donor with alopecia areata.

This clone was seen more than once but under ten times. The chain recombines TRBV28 with TRBJ2-7; D is unresolved. V was pared by 6 bases and J by 3 bases, with 12 bases between. The CDR3 has 13 residues. Looked up from germline, CDR1 is MDHEN and CDR2 is SYDVKM. The CDR3 spells CASRPDTFYEQYF. The DNA for the CDR3 is TGTGCCAGCAGACCTGACACGTTCTACGAGCAGTACTTC. Full variable domain (rest looked up from reference TRBV28 and TRBJ2-7): DVKVTQSSRYLVKRTGEKVFLECVQDMDHENMFWYRQDPGLGLRLIYFSYDVKMKEKGDIPEGYSVSREKKERFSLILESASTNQTSMYLCASRPDTFYEQYFGPGTRLTVT.

The chain is built from TRBV20-1 and TRBJ2-5; D might be TRBD2 (5 bases). This CDR3 spans 11 amino acids. Deletions cut 6 bases from V and 4 bases from J, with 9 bases between. The germline V gene has CDR1 DFQATT and CDR2 SNEGSKA (reference sequence). The CDR3 protein is CSAGKSETQYF. The CDR3 DNA is TGCAGTGCCGGGAAGTCAGAGACCCAGTACTTC.

The chain joins TRBV21-1 to TRBJ1-1; the table assigns TRBD1, which was not confirmed against the DNA. TRBV21-1 counts as a pseudogene. The length of the CDR3 is 11 residues. CDR3 DNA sequence: TGTGCCAGCAGCTCCACAGGGCTAGCTTTCTTT. This encodes CASSSTGLAFF.

This clone was counted between two and nine times. The rearrangement uses TRBV29-1 and TRBJ1-2, with no clear D. The CDR3 extends over 12 amino acids. Germline V gives CDR1 SQVTM, CDR2 ANQGSEA. V was clipped by 3 bases and J by 8 bases, with 13 bases between them. In nucleotides, the CDR3 is TGCAGCGTTGAGTCACAGAATCGGGGCTACACCTTC. This translates into CSVESQNRGYTF.

This clone was seen only a few times. This chain connects TRBV7-8 to TRBJ2-7, with D maybe TRBD1 (5 bases). Germline CDR1 SGHVS, CDR2 FQNEAQ. This CDR3 has 15 amino acids. Trimming removed 5 bases from V and 2 bases from J, with 16 bases in between. CDR3 DNA: TGTGCCAGCAGCCCCAGAGCAGGGCAGCCCTACGAGCAGTACTTC. Translated: CASSPRAGQPYEQYF.

V gene TRBV7-6 combines with J gene TRBJ2-2; TRBD2 matches 8 bases. The ends lost 1 base at V and 0 bases at J; junction bases unmatched: 1. CDR1 and CDR2 (germline): SGHVS, FNYEAQ. The CDR3 totals 16 residues. CDR3 loop: CASSLGGLANTGELFF. The CDR3 DNA reads TGTGCCAGCAGCTTAGGGGGACTAGCGAACACCGGGGAGCTGTTTTTT.

The chain is built from TRBV5-1 and TRBJ2-7; D possibly corresponds to TRBD1 (6 bases). Trimming removed 3 bases at V and 0 bases at J, with 7 bases between. Germline V gene sequence: CDR1 SGHRS, CDR2 YFSETQ. CDR3 length: 13 residues. The CDR3 loop reads CASSWDNSYEQYF. The CDR3 DNA follows: TGCGCCAGCAGCTGGGACAACTCCTACGAGCAGTACTTC.

The chain carries TRBV29-1 and TRBJ2-1, with D uncertain. The CDR3 is made up of 13 amino acids. Germline-derived CDR1 and CDR2 are SQVTM and ANQGSEA. Trimming shortened V by 4 bases and J by 7 bases, and 14 bases separated the two germline ends. CDR3 sequence reads: CSVVETVGNEQFF. DNA of the CDR3: TGCAGCGTTGTAGAGACGGTGGGGAATGAGCAGTTCTTC.

This clone was recorded many times. The chain is built from TRBV15 and TRBJ2-6; the D is unclear. Trimming left V 0 bases short and J 0 bases short, with 9 bases between. From germline, CDR1 is LNHNV and CDR2 YYDKDF (reference sequence). CDR3 length equals 17 residues. In DNA, the CDR3 is TGTGCCACCAGCAGAGAGACTGTGCACTCTGGGGCCAACGTCCTGACTTTC. It translates to CATSRETVHSGANVLTF.

This chain connects TRBV29-1 to TRBJ1-2; 7 positions agree with TRBD1. Germline V gene data show CDR1 as SQVTM and CDR2 as ANQGSEA. V shed 4 bases, J shed 6 bases, and the junction held 5 bases outside the gene matches. The CDR3 is 12 amino acids. In nucleotides, the CDR3 is TGCAGCGTTGCAGGGGGAAAAGATGGCTACACCTTC. It yields the protein CSVAGGKDGYTF. Together with reference TRBV29-1 and TRBJ1-2, the CDR3 gives the full variable domain: SAVISQKPSRDICQRGTSLTIQCQVDSQVTMMFWYRQQPGQSLTLIATANQGSEATYESGFVIDKFPISRPNLTFSTLTVSNMSPEDSSIYLCSVAGGKDGYTFGSGTRLTVV.

The chain couples TRBV2 to TRBJ1-5, with 9 bases aligning to TRBD1. The CDR3 is made up of 13 amino acids. From germline, CDR1 is SNHLY and CDR2 FYNNEI. V shed 8 bases and J 3 bases; nucleotides not matched to a gene: 2. CDR3 coding DNA: TGTGCCAGCGGGACAGGGTACAATCAGCCCCAGCATTTT. This encodes CASGTGYNQPQHF.

This clone turned up a few times. The CDR3 nucleotides read TGTGCCACCTTAGGTGTCGATCAGCCCCAGCATTTT. This gives the protein CATLGVDQPQHF. The chain has TRBV6-6 and TRBJ1-5; D gene ambiguous. Germline CDR1 MNHNY, CDR2 SVGAGI (reference sequence). The CDR3 loop spans 12 amino acids. Trimming shortened V by 10 bases and J by 5 bases, and 12 bases separated the two germline ends.

The chain carries TRBV11-3 and TRBJ2-3; 8 bases line up with TRBD2. The CDR3 consists of 15 residues. CDR1 is SGHNT and CDR2 is YENEEA in the germline V gene. The V segment lost 3 bases and the J segment 1 base; nucleotides outside the gene matches: 3. In DNA form, the CDR3 reads TGTGCCAGCAGCTTCAGCGGGGGAGGCACAGATACGCAGTATTTT. Its protein product is CASSFSGGGTDTQYF.

This clone turned up a few times. The CDR3 DNA sequence: TGTGCCAGCAGTAAGTTGGGGGAGGGTTTGATCTACGAGCAGTACTTC. It translates to CASSKLGEGLIYEQYF. The V gene is TRBV25-1, the J gene TRBJ2-7; 7 positions agree with TRBD2. Germline CDR1 MGHDK, CDR2 SYGVNS. CDR3 length: 16 amino acids. V was pared by 5 bases and J by 3 bases, with 13 bases of the junction left unmatched.

The table lists this clone with a few counts. V is TRBV13 and J is TRBJ2-1; D unresolved. This CDR3 has 11 residues. The germline V gene has CDR1 PRHDT and CDR2 FYEKMQ (reference sequence). V lost 4 bases and J lost 9, with 7 bases in between. The CDR3 reads CASSSKFEQFF. The CDR3 nucleotides read TGTGCCAGCAGCTCCAAGTTTGAGCAGTTCTTC.

The V call is TRBV29-1, the J call TRBJ2-3, with TRBD1 identical over 9 bases. CDR1 and CDR2 (germline): SQVTM, ANQGSEA. Trimming removed 7 bases from V and 8 bases from J; junction bases left unmatched: 10. The CDR3 is 13 amino acids. The CDR3 loop reads CSAKTGGASTQYF. The DNA of the CDR3 is TGCAGCGCCAAAACAGGGGGCGCAAGTACGCAGTATTTT.

V gene TRBV7-9 combines with J gene TRBJ2-3, with a possible D match to TRBD1 (6 bases). The CDR3 spans 12 residues. Deletions cut 5 bases from V and 13 bases from J, with 16 bases between. The germline CDR1 and CDR2 sequences are SEHNR and FQNEAQ (reference sequence). For the CDR3, the DNA is TGTGCCAGCAGCCCTCAGGGGATTTTAGAGTATTTT. Translation gives CASSPQGILEYF. Together with reference TRBV7-9 and TRBJ2-3, the CDR3 gives the full variable domain: DTGVSQNPRHKITKRGQNVTFRCDPISEHNRLYWYRQTLGQGPEFLTYFQNEAQLEKSRLLSDRFSAERPKGSFSTLEIQRTEQGDSAMYLCASSPQGILEYFGPGTRLTVL.

The V gene is TRBV30, the J gene TRBJ1-2; D ambiguous. V dropped 1 base and J dropped 4 bases, with 4 bases sitting between them. CDR3 length: 11 residues. CDR1 GTSNPN and CDR2 SVGIG come from the germline V gene (reference sequence). The CDR3: CAWSAVYGYTF. In nucleotides, the CDR3 is TGTGCCTGGAGTGCTGTCTATGGCTACACCTTC.

The J gene is TRBJ2-3, the V gene TRBV9; D is perhaps TRBD2 (6 bases). Trimming pared 3 bases from V and 4 bases from J, leaving 15 bases between. Germline assignment: CDR1 SGDLS and CDR2 YYNGEE. This CDR3 comprises 15 residues. CDR3 amino acids: CASSGRGRVPDTQYF. DNA of the CDR3: TGTGCCAGCAGCGGGAGGGGCCGAGTCCCAGATACGCAGTATTTT.

With respect to this clone: Other DNA sequences in this specimen translate into the identical CDR3. The chain links TRBV29-1 to TRBJ2-2; no definite D call. Per germline, CDR1 SQVTM and CDR2 ANQGSEA. CDR3 length: 13 amino acids. V was shortened by 4 bases and J by 1 base, with 7 bases between the two germline ends. This chain's CDR3 is CSVGLGNTGELFF. The DNA of the CDR3 is TGCAGCGTTGGGTTGGGGAACACCGGGGAGCTGTTTTTT.

This clone was counted between two and nine times. This chain uses TRBV30 with TRBJ1-1, with D unclear. The V gene lost 7 bases and the J gene lost 3 bases, with 15 bases spanning the gap. The CDR3 has 13 amino acids. Per germline, CDR1 GTSNPN and CDR2 SVGIG (reference sequence). This CDR3 is CAYGRGTDTEAFF. The CDR3, as DNA: TGTGCCTATGGGCGGGGTACGGACACTGAAGCTTTCTTT. The full variable domain, rest sourced from reference TRBV30 and TRBJ1-1, is SQTIHQWPATLVQPVGSPLSLECTVEGTSNPNLYWYRQAAGRGLQLLFYSVGIGQISSEVPQNLSASRPQDRQFILSSKKLLLSDSGFYLCAYGRGTDTEAFFGQGTRLTVV.

The chain links TRBV4-3 to TRBJ1-6, with unresolved D. The germline gives CDR1 LGHNA, CDR2 YSLEER. This CDR3 has 13 amino acids. V was clipped by 0 bases and J by 7 bases, with 4 bases between them. DNA for the CDR3: TGCGCCAGCAGCCAAGAACTAAATTCACCCCTCCACTTT. Its translation is CASSQELNSPLHF.

V is TRBV7-2 and J is TRBJ2-5; D perhaps matches TRBD2 (5 bases). Per the germline V gene, CDR1 is SGHTA and CDR2 is FQGNSA. This CDR3 contains 16 residues. The V end was cut by 1 base, the J end by 4 bases, with 16 bases between. CDR3 region: CASSLVARTTRETQYF. In DNA form, the CDR3 reads TGTGCCAGCAGCTTAGTTGCCAGGACCACTAGAGAGACCCAGTACTTC.

This chain connects TRBV20-1 to TRBJ2-5; no definite D call. The CDR3 spans 11 residues. CDR1 is DFQATT and CDR2 is SNEGSKA in the germline V gene (reference sequence). The CDR3, as DNA: TGCAGCGGATTACACCAAGAGACCCAGTACTTC. Translating it yields CSGLHQETQYF.

The V and J genes are TRBV18 and TRBJ1-1; the match to TRBD1 covers 8 bases. The V segment lost 3 bases and the J segment 0 bases; nucleotides outside the gene matches: 9. The germline V gene encodes CDR1 KGHSH and CDR2 LQKENI. The CDR3 consists of 17 residues. CDR3 DNA sequence: TGTGCCAGCTCACCGCGGACAGGGACCACTATGAACACTGAAGCTTTCTTT. This sequence encodes CASSPRTGTTMNTEAFF.

This clone has a single count. The chain combines TRBV30 with TRBJ2-7, with D hard to call. This CDR3 contains 11 residues. Trimming took off 3 bases at V and 4 bases at J, with 7 bases between the two ends. Looked up from germline, CDR1 is GTSNPN and CDR2 is SVGIG (reference sequence). The CDR3 loop reads CAWRIKYEQYF. The CDR3 region has the DNA TGTGCCTGGAGGATAAAGTACGAGCAGTACTTC.

The chain carries TRBV7-2 and TRBJ2-3, with 8 bases aligning to TRBD1. Germline CDR1 SGHTA, CDR2 FQGNSA. This CDR3 spans 15 amino acids. After removal of 1 base from V and 1 base from J, the junction contained 1 base not matched to a gene. CDR3 residues: CASSLGGQGTDTQYF. The CDR3 DNA reads TGTGCCAGCAGCTTAGGGGGACAGGGCACAGATACGCAGTATTTT.

The table lists this clone with a count of one. The J gene is TRBJ1-6, the V gene TRBV30; 8 bases align to TRBD1. This CDR3 is built from 15 residues. Germline V gene lookup returns CDR1 GTSNPN and CDR2 SVGIG (reference sequence). V gave up 0 bases and J gave up 7 bases; unmatched junction bases: 5. For the CDR3, the DNA is TGTGCCTGGAGTGTCGGACAGGGCACGAATTCACCCCTCCACTTT. It specifies CAWSVGQGTNSPLHF.